The T cell receptor beta chain described here comes from a study of cytotoxic CD8 clonotypes in ibrutinib-treated CLL. On the study more broadly: There were roughly 12 relapsed/refractory patients and roughly 15 treatment-naive patients, and 17 to 18 were IGHV unmutated. Points from the study as a whole: Clonality went higher at ibrutinib response and then dropped back toward baseline at progression.

Turning to this clone: Its cognate antigen is unknown.

Profiling relied on immunoSEQ multiplex PCR, and the TCRdb table lists in-frame clones only, not all of them. The sample comprises around 130,000 clones, around 84% of which are singletons, and 3.3% rests with the top ten. The germline gives CDR1 KGHSH, CDR2 LQKENI. This CDR3 has 16 amino acids. The junction had 3 bases not matched to a gene; V was cut back by 2 bases and J by 1 base. The TCR comes from a human donor with chronic lymphocytic leukemia. This chain joins TRBV18 and TRBJ1-1, with 11 bases aligning to TRBD1. Material: PBMCs, obtained after 24 months of ibrutinib treatment. The CDR3 nucleotides read TGTGCCAGCTCACCATGGACAGGGGGCGCGAACACTGAAGCTTTCTTT. This codes for CASSPWTGGANTEAFF. Complete variable domain (other parts from reference TRBV18 and TRBJ1-1): NAGVMQNPRHLVRRRGQEARLRCSPMKGHSHVYWYRQLPEEGLKFMVYLQKENIIDESGMPKERFSAEFPKEGPSILRIQQVVRGDSAAYFCASSPWTGGANTEAFFGQGTRLTVV.